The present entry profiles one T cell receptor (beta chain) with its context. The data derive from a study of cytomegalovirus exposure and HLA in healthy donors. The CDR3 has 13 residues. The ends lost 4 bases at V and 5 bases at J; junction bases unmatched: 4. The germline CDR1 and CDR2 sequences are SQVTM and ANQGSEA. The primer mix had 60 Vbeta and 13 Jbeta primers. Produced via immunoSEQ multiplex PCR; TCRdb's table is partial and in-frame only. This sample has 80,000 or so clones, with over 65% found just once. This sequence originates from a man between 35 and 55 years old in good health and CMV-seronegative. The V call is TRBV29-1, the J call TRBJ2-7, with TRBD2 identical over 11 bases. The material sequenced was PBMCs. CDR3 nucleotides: TGCAGCGTTGGAACTAGCGGGAGTGACGAGCAGTACTTC. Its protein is CSVGTSGSDEQYF.